The 13 T cell receptor beta chains presented below share a single source sample, sequenced in a study of blood T cell repertoires in COVID-19. Produced via immunoSEQ multiplex PCR; TCRdb's table is partial and in-frame only. The sample carries about 220,000 clones, about 86% recorded once. Sequenced input: PBMCs or T cells enriched from blood (not recorded which). The receptors shown here come from a woman aged 45-60 years with acute COVID-19.

The chain recombines TRBV27 with TRBJ2-1; 10 nucleotides line up with TRBD2. This CDR3 comprises 14 residues. V lost 3 bases to trimming and J lost 4 bases; unmatched junction nucleotides: 0. Germline V lookup: CDR1 MNHEY, CDR2 SMNVEV (reference sequence). The CDR3 spells CASSLGLAYNEQFF. CDR3 DNA sequence: TGTGCCAGCAGTTTGGGACTAGCGTACAATGAGCAGTTCTTC.

The chain joins TRBV7-3 to TRBJ1-5, with D possibly being TRBD1 (6 bases). V lost 5 bases and J 0 bases, leaving 8 bases between the germline ends. The CDR3 sequence is 14 residues long. Germline V lookup: CDR1 SGHTA, CDR2 FQGTGA. Here the CDR3 reads CASSPGVSNQPQHF. The CDR3 DNA follows: TGTGCCAGCAGCCCAGGGGTTAGCAATCAGCCCCAGCATTTT. Using reference TRBV7-3 and TRBJ1-5 for the parts outside the CDR3, the full variable domain is GAGVSQTPSNKVTEKGKYVELRCDPISGHTALYWYRQSLGQGPEFLIYFQGTGAADDSGLPNDRFFAVRPEGSVSTLKIQRTERGDSAVYLCASSPGVSNQPQHFGDGTRLSIL.

V usage is TRBV7-2 and J usage is TRBJ2-5, with D unclear. V lost 0 bases to trimming and J lost 4 bases, with 9 bases between them. CDR3 length equals 14 residues. CDR1 and CDR2 (germline): SGHTA, FQGNSA. In DNA, the CDR3 is TGTGCCAGCAGCTTAGCGGGTAGAGGAGAGACCCAGTACTTC. Amino acid sequence: CASSLAGRGETQYF.

The chain carries TRBV30 and TRBJ1-3, with a weak D call TRBD1 (6 bases). The CDR3 contains 13 residues. V shed 5 bases and J shed 0 bases, with 8 bases lying between them. The germline V gene has CDR1 GTSNPN and CDR2 SVGIG (reference sequence). As DNA, the CDR3 is TGTGCCTGGGGGGGCCACTCTGGAAACACCATATATTTT. As protein: CAWGGHSGNTIYF.

V gene TRBV29-1 combines with J gene TRBJ1-1; TRBD1 is a possible D gene (6 bases). The CDR3 loop spans 13 amino acids. CDR1 SQVTM and CDR2 ANQGSEA come from the germline V gene. V lost 7 bases, J lost 0 bases, and 12 bases lay in between. Here the CDR3 DNA reads TGCAGCGCCACCGGACAGCTGAACACTGAAGCTTTCTTT. It is translated as CSATGQLNTEAFF.

This sequence joins TRBV5-5 and TRBJ2-7, with TRBD2 as a possible D gene (6 bases). Germline CDR1 SGHKS, CDR2 YYEKEE (reference sequence). V lost 0 bases and J lost 0, with 7 bases in between. The length of the CDR3 is 14 residues. CDR3 bases: TGTGCCAGCAGCTTGGCCGGGGGCTCCTACGAGCAGTACTTC. This encodes CASSLAGGSYEQYF.

V and J are TRBV10-3 and TRBJ1-2; D not resolved. The germline gives CDR1 ENHRY, CDR2 SYGVKD. This CDR3 is 12 amino acids long. Trimming cost V 3 bases and J 3 bases, with 5 bases left between them. The CDR3 DNA follows: TGTGCCATCAGTGACCAGGACTATGGCTACACCTTC. Translation: CAISDQDYGYTF.

The genes are TRBV4-2 and TRBJ2-4; D unclear. Looked up from germline, CDR1 is LGHNA and CDR2 is YNFKEQ. The CDR3 is 16 amino acids. Trimming stripped 0 bases from V and 7 bases from J, with 16 bases between. Here the CDR3 reads CASSQDQVPPLNIQYF. CDR3 sequence (DNA): TGTGCCAGCAGCCAAGATCAGGTTCCCCCCTTGAACATTCAGTACTTC.

V gene TRBV27 combines with J gene TRBJ1-6, with 9 nucleotides matching TRBD1. The CDR3 has 18 residues. The J segment lost 0 bases and the V segment lost 3 bases, leaving 6 bases of the junction unmatched. Per the germline V gene, CDR1 is MNHEY and CDR2 is SMNVEV (reference sequence). DNA of the CDR3: TGTGCCAGCAGTTTTTCAGGACAGGGGAGCTCCTATAATTCACCCCTCCACTTT. Its translation is CASSFSGQGSSYNSPLHF.

The CDR3 bases are TGTGCCAGCAGTGACGGGGGACTAGCGGGAGAGACCCAGTACTTC. Encoded protein: CASSDGGLAGETQYF. This sequence joins TRBV2 and TRBJ2-5; 12 bases line up with TRBD2. CDR3 length: 15 amino acids. Germline V lookup: CDR1 SNHLY, CDR2 FYNNEI. The V gene end was trimmed by 3 bases and the J gene end by 4 bases; junction bases not matched to a gene: 3.

The genes are TRBV15 and TRBJ2-7; TRBD2 matches 10 bases. The CDR3 has 16 residues. V dropped 5 bases and J dropped 4; count of bases not matched to a gene: 11. Germline CDR1 LNHNV, CDR2 YYDKDF (reference sequence). The CDR3 DNA is TGTGCCACCAGCCTCCCCCGAACTAGCGGGAAATACGAGCAGTACTTC. This translates into CATSLPRTSGKYEQYF.

The chain uses TRBV4-1 and TRBJ2-7; weak D call: TRBD2 (6 bases). CDR1 is MGHRA, CDR2 YSYEKL, per germline. V lost 6 bases, J lost 4 bases, and 19 bases lay in between. The CDR3 length is 15 residues. The CDR3 DNA reads as TGCGCCAGCAGACACCGGGACTTAGGAGTTTACGAGCAGTACTTC. Translation gives CASRHRDLGVYEQYF.

This chain connects TRBV28 to TRBJ1-2; 7 nucleotides match TRBD1. Unmatched junction bases numbered 9, after V lost 6 bases and J lost 2 bases. Germline V CDR1 and CDR2: MDHEN, SYDVKM. The CDR3 is 15 amino acids. The CDR3 DNA is TGTGCCAGCAGCGCAAACAGGGGCGGAAACTATGGCTACACCTTC. Translating it yields CASSANRGGNYGYTF.